This T cell receptor beta chain was observed in a study of naive and memory T cell subsets. The treatment denotes: skin biopsy from PPD injection site in Mantoux-positive individual. TCR cDNA received a 3' ligated oligonucleotide that carried a UMI. Points from the study as a whole: Delayed type IV hypersensitivity infiltration was taken to explain higher tuberculin-site TCR counts. Potentially, T cell activation and differentiation skew this RNA-based measurement. Reportedly, tuberculin skin test sites gave far more TCRs than other biopsies.

The SP2 primer and nested alpha and beta constant region primers amplified ligated cDNA in four rounds. Reverse transcription of blood and skin TCR RNA was primed at alpha and beta constant regions. TCRdb re-derived calls from the UMI-ligation and nested PCR reads in MiXCR, one entry per CDR3 protein. The profile shows roughly 36,000 distinct CDR3 sequences, 11% of them singletons. This clonotype was counted many times. Its antigen remains unidentified. The sample in question was skin, obtained from a tuberculin skin test site. The receptor was derived from an adult in good health.

The CDR3 reads CSVSGTYNEQFF. DNA for the CDR3: TGCAGCGTTAGCGGGACCTACAATGAGCAGTTCTTC. This rearrangement joins TRBV29-1 to TRBJ2-1, with 7 bases aligning to TRBD2. The CDR3 runs to 12 residues. The germline CDR1 and CDR2 sequences are SQVTM and ANQGSEA. V was pared by 5 bases and J by 2 bases, with 0 bases of the junction left unmatched.